A selection of T cell receptor beta chains follows, all from one sample in a study of blood T cells in healthy people across ages. MiXCR, run by TCRdb on the 5' RACE reads, gives a single entry per CDR3 protein. The sample has approximately 700,000 distinct CDR3 sequences; about a third are singletons. Sequenced sample: blood. The source of these receptors is a woman over 75 in good health. Both conserved end residues are part of each CDR3. The order of the fields is V gene, J gene, clone size, D gene, CDR3 length, CDR3 DNA, CDR3 protein. A D gene is named only where the DNA matches it firmly. Not every row has a clone size; where given, it reads once, few, many or a size class.

V: TRBV7-2; J: TRBJ2-3; size: NA; D: NA; length: 13; DNA: TGTGCCAGCAGCTCTACTAACACAGATACGCAGTATTTT; CDR3: CASSSTNTDTQYF
V: TRBV7-2; J: TRBJ2-1; size: few; D: TRBD2; length: 15; DNA: TGTGCCAGCAGCTGGACTAGCGGGGCTAACAATGAGCAGTTCTTC; CDR3: CASSWTSGANNEQFF
V: TRBV6-1; J: TRBJ1-1; size: NA; D: NA; length: 14; DNA: TGTACCAGCAGCAAAACGGGTGGCAGGGCTGAAGCTTTCTTT; CDR3: CTSSKTGGRAEAFF
V: TRBV4-3; J: TRBJ2-7; size: NA; D: NA; length: 18; DNA: TGCGCCAGCAGCCAAGCGAGAATCAGGGGTGTTATCTCCTACGAGCAGTACTTC; CDR3: CASSQARIRGVISYEQYF
V: TRBV7-2; J: TRBJ2-1; size: many; D: TRBD1; length: 16; DNA: TGTGCCAGCAGCTCGAGGACAGGGACTTCCTACAATGAGCAGTTCTTC; CDR3: CASSSRTGTSYNEQFF
V: TRBV9; J: TRBJ2-7; size: NA; D: TRBD1; length: 15; DNA: TGTGCCAGCAGCGCCTCCGGGACAGCGTGCTACGAGCAGTACTTC; CDR3: CASSASGTACYEQYF
V: TRBV7-2; J: TRBJ2-1; size: NA; D: TRBD2; length: 15; DNA: TGTGCCAGCGCTTTCAGCGGGGGGGACTACAATGAGCAGTTCTTC; CDR3: CASAFSGGDYNEQFF
V: TRBV20-1; J: TRBJ1-2; size: NA; D: NA; length: 17; DNA: TGCAGTGCTAGAGACGCGGGGGTGTGGGCCCTTAACTATGGCTACACCTTC; CDR3: CSARDAGVWALNYGYTF
V: TRBV12-3/TRBV12-4; J: TRBJ1-6; size: many; D: NA; length: 14; DNA: TGTGCCAGCAGTCCAATGACCTATAATTCACCCCTCCACTTT; CDR3: CASSPMTYNSPLHF
V: TRBV6-6; J: TRBJ2-5; size: NA; D: NA; length: 16; DNA: TGTGCCAGCAGTTACGGGACGGGACGGCGGCGCAATGAGCAGTACTTC; CDR3: CASSYGTGRRRNEQYF
V: TRBV30; J: TRBJ1-2; size: NA; D: NA; length: 12; DNA: TGTGCCTGGAGTGATGGGTATTCTGGCTACACCTTC; CDR3: CAWSDGYSGYTF
V: TRBV27; J: TRBJ2-7; size: many; D: TRBD1; length: 15; DNA: TGTGCCAGCAGTTTTGGCCGGGACAGAGGATACGAGCAGTACTTC; CDR3: CASSFGRDRGYEQYF
V: TRBV20-1; J: TRBJ2-3; size: NA; D: TRBD2; length: 15; DNA: TGCAGTGCGTCCGGGACTAGCGGGATAACAGATACGCAGTATTTT; CDR3: CSASGTSGITDTQYF
V: TRBV12-3/TRBV12-4; J: TRBJ2-5; size: many; D: NA; length: 12; DNA: TGTGCCAGCAGTTCTGTGCCGGAGACCCAGTACTTC; CDR3: CASSSVPETQYF
V: TRBV7-9; J: TRBJ2-5; size: NA; D: NA; length: 15; DNA: TGTGCCAGCAGCGTAGATTTCGGGGGCGGGGAGACCCAGTACTTC; CDR3: CASSVDFGGGETQYF
V: TRBV7-2; J: TRBJ2-3; size: many; D: NA; length: 13; DNA: TGTGCCAGCAGCCTCCTATCCTTTAATACGCAGTATTTT; CDR3: CASSLLSFNTQYF
V: TRBV12-3/TRBV12-4; J: TRBJ2-3; size: NA; D: NA; length: 14; DNA: TGTGCCAGCAGTTTGGGACTCAGCGCAGATACGCAGTATTTT; CDR3: CASSLGLSADTQYF
V: TRBV25-1; J: TRBJ1-2; size: many; D: NA; length: 14; DNA: TGTGCCAGCAGTGATTATACTGGCAGGGCTGGCTACACCTTC; CDR3: CASSDYTGRAGYTF
V: TRBV20-1; J: TRBJ1-5; size: few; D: NA; length: 19; DNA: TGCAGTGCGAGTTTTTTATTGGGCAGGGGTGGTCCTGGAGTTCAGCCCCAGCATTTT; CDR3: CSASFLLGRGGPGVQPQHF
V: TRBV5-6; J: TRBJ1-5; size: many; D: NA; length: 12; DNA: TGTGCCAGCAGCAGGCGGGGACTCCAACAGCATTTT; CDR3: CASSRRGLQQHF
V: TRBV5-4; J: TRBJ2-1; size: few; D: NA; length: 16; DNA: TGTGCCAGCAGCTTGGAGGGGGGGACAGAATACAATGAGCAGTTCTTC; CDR3: CASSLEGGTEYNEQFF
V: TRBV7-2; J: TRBJ2-7; size: many; D: NA; length: 10; DNA: TGTGCCAGCAGGCTATACGAGCAGTACTTC; CDR3: CASRLYEQYF
V: TRBV5-1; J: TRBJ1-2; size: few; D: TRBD1; length: 15; DNA: TGCGCCAGCAGCTTGGCCAAGGGGGCAGGGTATGGCTACACCTTC; CDR3: CASSLAKGAGYGYTF
V: TRBV20-1; J: TRBJ2-5; size: many; D: NA; length: 15; DNA: TGCAGTGCTAGAGATCCGACAGCAGCCCAAGAGACCCAGTACTTC; CDR3: CSARDPTAAQETQYF
V: TRBV7-2; J: TRBJ2-3; size: many; D: TRBD2; length: 19; DNA: TGTGCCAGCAGCTTTCCCGGACTAGCGGGGGGTTTCAACACAGATACGCAGTATTTT; CDR3: CASSFPGLAGGFNTDTQYF
V: TRBV7-9; J: TRBJ2-1; size: NA; D: NA; length: 17; DNA: TGTGCCAGCAGCTTAGCGGTAGAGCAGAGCTCCTACAATGAGCAGTTCTTC; CDR3: CASSLAVEQSSYNEQFF
V: TRBV4-1; J: TRBJ1-5; size: many; D: TRBD1; length: 16; DNA: TGCGCCAGCAGCCATGGGCAGGGGGCACGGAATCAGCCCCAGCATTTT; CDR3: CASSHGQGARNQPQHF
V: TRBV4-3; J: TRBJ1-4; size: few; D: NA; length: 16; DNA: TGCGCCAGCAGCCAAGCCCCAGGGGCAACTAATGAAAAACTGTTTTTT; CDR3: CASSQAPGATNEKLFF
V: TRBV20-1; J: TRBJ2-5; size: many; D: NA; length: 14; DNA: TGCAGTGCTAGAGATCCCACAGGTCAAGAGACCCAGTACTTC; CDR3: CSARDPTGQETQYF
V: TRBV5-1; J: TRBJ2-5; size: many; D: NA; length: 13; DNA: TGCGCCAGCAGCTTAAAGGGAGGCGAGACCCAGTACTTC; CDR3: CASSLKGGETQYF
V: TRBV20-1; J: TRBJ1-1; size: once; D: NA; length: 15; DNA: TGCAGTGTTAGAAGGCTCGCACAGGTGAACACTGAAGCTTTCTTT; CDR3: CSVRRLAQVNTEAFF
V: TRBV7-2; J: TRBJ2-5; size: many; D: TRBD2; length: 15; DNA: TGTGCCAGCAGCTGGGGGACTAGCGGGGGAGGGACCCAGTACTTC; CDR3: CASSWGTSGGGTQYF
V: TRBV4-1; J: TRBJ1-5; size: many; D: TRBD1; length: 14; DNA: TGCGCCAGCAGCCAAAGGACAGGTGGCCAGCCCCAGCATTTT; CDR3: CASSQRTGGQPQHF
V: TRBV5-1; J: TRBJ2-5; size: many; D: NA; length: 16; DNA: TGCGCCAGCAGCTTGGCCACAGGGAGGAGGCAGGAGACCCAGTACTTC; CDR3: CASSLATGRRQETQYF
V: TRBV6-1; J: TRBJ1-5; size: NA; D: NA; length: 10; DNA: TGTGCCAGCGCTGGTCAGCCCCAGCATTTT; CDR3: CASAGQPQHF
V: TRBV12-3/TRBV12-4; J: TRBJ2-3; size: NA; D: NA; length: 15; DNA: TGTGCCAGCAGTTTTAGCGGCCATAGAGCAGATACGCAGTATTTT; CDR3: CASSFSGHRADTQYF
V: TRBV7-8; J: TRBJ1-1; size: few; D: NA; length: 14; DNA: TGTGCCAGCAGCGTGACAGGTATTGCCACTGAAGCTTTCTTT; CDR3: CASSVTGIATEAFF
V: TRBV28; J: TRBJ1-6; size: NA; D: NA; length: 14; DNA: TGTGCCAGCAGTTGGAACAGGGTGACCTCACCCCTCCACTTT; CDR3: CASSWNRVTSPLHF
V: TRBV20-1; J: TRBJ2-7; size: NA; D: TRBD1; length: 13; DNA: TGCAGTGCTAGCGACAGGGCCGCCTACGAGCAGTACTTC; CDR3: CSASDRAAYEQYF
V: TRBV7-2; J: TRBJ1-5; size: many; D: NA; length: 15; DNA: TGTGCCAGCAGCTTAGGGGACTTCGGCAATCAGCCCCAGCATTTT; CDR3: CASSLGDFGNQPQHF
V: TRBV14; J: TRBJ1-1; size: once; D: TRBD1; length: 15; DNA: TGTGCCAGCAGCCTTAGGACAGGGGACGTCACTGAAGCTTTCTTT; CDR3: CASSLRTGDVTEAFF
V: TRBV18; J: TRBJ1-3; size: NA; D: NA; length: 13; DNA: TGTGCCAGCTCGACAGTCTCTGGAAACACCATATATTTT; CDR3: CASSTVSGNTIYF
V: TRBV9; J: TRBJ1-2; size: NA; D: NA; length: 15; DNA: TGTGCCAGCAGCGTTGGGGGGGGTATAAACTATGGCTACACCTTC; CDR3: CASSVGGGINYGYTF